This TCR beta chain was documented in a study of blood T cells in healthy people across ages. A second PCR, run for about 6 to 12 cycles, used a sample-barcoded 5' primer plus a J-beta primer mix. TCRdb analysed the 5' RACE reads with MiXCR anew, one entry per CDR3 protein. Here the sample spans around 940,000 distinct CDR3 sequences, roughly 51% being singletons. Donation came from healthy Caucasian individuals in Russia who were aged about 6 to 100. Per individual sample, total RNA of at least 5 micrograms was extracted. The CDR3 totals 16 residues. Germline V lookup: CDR1 MNHEY, CDR2 SVGEGT. V lost 0 bases and J lost 3; bases outside the gene matches: 3.

The receptor's source is a woman aged 55 to 70 in good health. Sequenced input: blood. V is TRBV6-2 or TRBV6-3 and J is TRBJ1-5; 9 nucleotides align to TRBD1. The CDR3 reads CASSYSRDRDNQPQHF. CDR3 bases: TGTGCCAGCAGTTACTCGCGGGACAGGGACAATCAGCCCCAGCATTTT.